This TCR beta chain was recovered during a study of OX40 agonist ivuxolimab in advanced cancers. CDR1 MGHRA and CDR2 YSYEKL come from the germline V gene. This CDR3 contains 15 residues. The V gene end was trimmed by 5 bases and the J gene end by 2 bases; junction bases not matched to a gene: 7. TCRdb's copy holds only in-frame clones and misses some; the assay was immunoSEQ multiplex PCR. The table records 65,000 to 70,000 clones, 70% to 85% of them present only once. This receptor was taken from an adult with an advanced solid tumor such as melanoma, head and neck, liver or kidney cancer. The J gene is TRBJ2-5, the V gene TRBV4-1; 8 bases map to TRBD2. This sample comprised CD4+ or CD8+ T cells sorted from blood, obtained in a trial of the OX40 agonist ivuxolimab. The CDR3 spells CASSTTGLEQETQYF. CDR3 sequence (DNA): TGCGCCAGCAGCACGACGGGACTAGAACAAGAGACCCAGTACTTC.